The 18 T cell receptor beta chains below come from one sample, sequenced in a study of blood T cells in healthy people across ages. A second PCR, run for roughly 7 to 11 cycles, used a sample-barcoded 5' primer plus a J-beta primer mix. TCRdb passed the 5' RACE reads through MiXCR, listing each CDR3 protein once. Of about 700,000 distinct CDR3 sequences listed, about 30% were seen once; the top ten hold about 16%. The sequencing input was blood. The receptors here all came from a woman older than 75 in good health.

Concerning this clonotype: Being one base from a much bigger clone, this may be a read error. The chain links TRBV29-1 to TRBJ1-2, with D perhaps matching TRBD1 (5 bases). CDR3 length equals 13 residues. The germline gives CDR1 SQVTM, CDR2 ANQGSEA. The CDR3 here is CSAEDRDGYGYTF. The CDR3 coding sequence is TGCAGCGCTGAAGATCGGGACGGCTATGGCTACACCTTC.

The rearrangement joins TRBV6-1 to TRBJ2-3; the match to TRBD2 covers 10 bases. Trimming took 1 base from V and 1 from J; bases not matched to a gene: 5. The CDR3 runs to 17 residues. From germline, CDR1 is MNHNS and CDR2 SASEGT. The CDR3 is CASSEEGSGGGTDTQYF. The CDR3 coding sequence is TGTGCCAGCAGTGAAGAAGGGAGCGGGGGGGGCACAGATACGCAGTATTTT.

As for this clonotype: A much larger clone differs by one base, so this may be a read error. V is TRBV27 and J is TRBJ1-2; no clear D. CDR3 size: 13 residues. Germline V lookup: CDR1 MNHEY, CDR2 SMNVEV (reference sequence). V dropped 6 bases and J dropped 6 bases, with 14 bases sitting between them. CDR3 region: CASRSPLRHGYTF. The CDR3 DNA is TGTGCCAGCAGGTCCCCGCTACGCCATGGCTACACCTTC.

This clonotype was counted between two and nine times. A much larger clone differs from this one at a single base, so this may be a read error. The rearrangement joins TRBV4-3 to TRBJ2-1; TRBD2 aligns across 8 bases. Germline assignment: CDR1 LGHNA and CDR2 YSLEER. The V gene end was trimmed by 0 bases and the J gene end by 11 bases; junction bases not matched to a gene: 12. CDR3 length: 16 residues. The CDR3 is CASSQDEAGVRRKQFF. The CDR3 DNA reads TGCGCCAGCAGCCAAGACGAAGCGGGGGTCCGAAGGAAGCAGTTCTTC.

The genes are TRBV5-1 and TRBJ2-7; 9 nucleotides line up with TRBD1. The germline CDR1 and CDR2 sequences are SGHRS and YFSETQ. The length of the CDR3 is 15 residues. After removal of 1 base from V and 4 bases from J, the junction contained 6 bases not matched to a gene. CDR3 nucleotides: TGCGCCAGCAGCTTGAACGGGGACAGGGCTTACGAGCAGTACTTC. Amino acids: CASSLNGDRAYEQYF.

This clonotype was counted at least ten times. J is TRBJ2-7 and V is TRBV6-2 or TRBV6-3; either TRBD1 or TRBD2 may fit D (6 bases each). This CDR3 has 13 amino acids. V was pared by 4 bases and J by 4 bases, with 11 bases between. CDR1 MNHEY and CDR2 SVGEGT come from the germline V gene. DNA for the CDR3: TGTGCCAGCAGTTTTCAAGGGGGGTACGAGCAGTACTTC. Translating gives CASSFQGGYEQYF.

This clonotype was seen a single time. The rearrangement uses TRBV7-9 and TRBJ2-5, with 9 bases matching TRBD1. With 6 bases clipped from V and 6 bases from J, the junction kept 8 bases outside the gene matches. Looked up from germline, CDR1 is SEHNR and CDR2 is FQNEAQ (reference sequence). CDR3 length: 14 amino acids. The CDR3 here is CASSRTGGPKTQYF. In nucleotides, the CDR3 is TGTGCCAGCAGTCGAACAGGGGGCCCAAAGACCCAGTACTTC.

The CDR3 here is CASCRGTGLAGVSSYEQYF. CDR3 coding DNA: TGTGCCAGCTGCCGGGGAACGGGACTAGCGGGGGTTTCCTCCTACGAGCAGTACTTC. The rearrangement uses TRBV5-5 and TRBJ2-7; 14 bases map to TRBD2. V lost 7 bases, J lost 0 bases, and 15 bases stayed unmatched. Germline CDR1 and CDR2: SGHKS and YYEKEE (reference sequence). This CDR3 is 19 amino acids long.

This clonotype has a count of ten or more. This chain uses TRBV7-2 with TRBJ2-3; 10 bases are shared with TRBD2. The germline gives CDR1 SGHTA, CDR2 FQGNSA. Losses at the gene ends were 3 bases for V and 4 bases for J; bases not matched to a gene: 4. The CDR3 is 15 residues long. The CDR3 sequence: CASSLLAGASDTQYF. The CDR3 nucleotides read TGTGCCAGCAGCTTGCTAGCGGGGGCCTCAGATACGCAGTATTTT.

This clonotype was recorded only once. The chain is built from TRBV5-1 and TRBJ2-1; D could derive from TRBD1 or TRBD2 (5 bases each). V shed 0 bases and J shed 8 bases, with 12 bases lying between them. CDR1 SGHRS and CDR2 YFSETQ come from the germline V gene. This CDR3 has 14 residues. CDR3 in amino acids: CASSLVARDDEQFF. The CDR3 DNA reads TGCGCCAGCAGCTTGGTGGCCAGGGACGATGAGCAGTTCTTC.

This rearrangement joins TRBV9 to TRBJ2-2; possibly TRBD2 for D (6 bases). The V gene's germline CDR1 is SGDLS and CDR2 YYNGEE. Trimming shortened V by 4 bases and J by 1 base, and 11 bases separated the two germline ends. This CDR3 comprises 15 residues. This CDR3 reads CASSRRGRNTGELFF. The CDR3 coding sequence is TGTGCCAGCAGCCGCCGGGGGAGGAACACCGGGGAGCTGTTTTTT.

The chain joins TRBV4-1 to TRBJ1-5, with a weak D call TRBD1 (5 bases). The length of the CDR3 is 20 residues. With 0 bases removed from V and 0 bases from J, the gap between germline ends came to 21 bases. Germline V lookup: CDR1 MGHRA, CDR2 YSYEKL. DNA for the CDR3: TGCGCCAGCAGCCAAGATGGGGGTGGGAGGATACTTCATAGCAATCAGCCCCAGCATTTT. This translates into CASSQDGGGRILHSNQPQHF.

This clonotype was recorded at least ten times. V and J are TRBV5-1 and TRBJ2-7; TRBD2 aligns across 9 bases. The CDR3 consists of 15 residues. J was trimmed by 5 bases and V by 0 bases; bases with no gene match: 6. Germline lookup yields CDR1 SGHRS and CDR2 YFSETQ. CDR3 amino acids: CASSLASRGGHEQYF. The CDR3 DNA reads TGCGCCAGCAGCTTGGCCTCGCGGGGGGGACACGAGCAGTACTTC.

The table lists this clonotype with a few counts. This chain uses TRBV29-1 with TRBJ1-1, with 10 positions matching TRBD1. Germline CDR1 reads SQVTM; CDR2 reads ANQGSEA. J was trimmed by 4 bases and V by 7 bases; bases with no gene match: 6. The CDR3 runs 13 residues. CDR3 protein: CSGRTGGVTEAFF. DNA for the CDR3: TGCAGCGGCCGGACAGGGGGTGTCACTGAAGCTTTCTTT.

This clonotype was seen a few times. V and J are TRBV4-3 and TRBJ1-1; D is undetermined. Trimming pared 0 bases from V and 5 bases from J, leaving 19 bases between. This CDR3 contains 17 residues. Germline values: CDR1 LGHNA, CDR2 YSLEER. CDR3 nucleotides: TGCGCCAGCAGCCAAGATCACCAGCCCGTCGGAAGGACTGAAGCTTTCTTT. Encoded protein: CASSQDHQPVGRTEAFF.

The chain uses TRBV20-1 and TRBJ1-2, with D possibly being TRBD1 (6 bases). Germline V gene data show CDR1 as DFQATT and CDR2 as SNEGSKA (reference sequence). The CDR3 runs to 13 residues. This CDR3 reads CRPKPGASGGYTF. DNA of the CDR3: TGCAGGCCGAAGCCGGGGGCGTCGGGAGGCTACACCTTC.

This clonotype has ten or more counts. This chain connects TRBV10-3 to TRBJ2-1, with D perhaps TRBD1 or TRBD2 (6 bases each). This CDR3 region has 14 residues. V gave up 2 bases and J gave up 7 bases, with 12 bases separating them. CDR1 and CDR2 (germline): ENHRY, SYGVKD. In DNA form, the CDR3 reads TGTGCCATCAGTGAGAGGGGGGAGTTGAATGAGCAGTTCTTC. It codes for CAISERGELNEQFF.

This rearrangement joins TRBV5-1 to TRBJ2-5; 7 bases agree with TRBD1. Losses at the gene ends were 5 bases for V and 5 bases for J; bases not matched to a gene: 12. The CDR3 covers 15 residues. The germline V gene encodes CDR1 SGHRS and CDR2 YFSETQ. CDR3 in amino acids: CASRFGTAYGETQYF. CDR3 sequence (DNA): TGCGCCAGCAGGTTTGGGACAGCCTATGGGGAGACCCAGTACTTC.